The 21 T cell receptor beta chains listed next were all sequenced from one sample in a study of Ad26.COV2.S vaccination and SARS-CoV-2 variants. The method was immunoSEQ multiplex PCR; TCRdb's version includes in-frame clones alone and lacks a portion of them. The sample records about 350,000 clones, around 89% being singletons. Indicated treatment: around 19 received Ad26.COV2.S at low or high dose, single or two shots; several received placebo; per-sample allocation not given. Each sample was drawn 63 days after the first injection (of vaccine or placebo). The sequences come from peripheral blood, collected in a trial of Ad26.COV2.S vaccine versus placebo. Receptor source: a person aged 18-60 years who received the Ad26.COV2.S COVID-19 vaccine or a placebo.

This clone came up many times. The chain employs TRBV21-1 and TRBJ2-5; TRBD2, the D gene given by the table, was not confirmed from the DNA. TRBV21-1 is flagged as a pseudogene. CDR3 size: 14 residues. CDR3 DNA: TGTGCCAGCAGCAAATTGTTAGTCCAAGAGACCCAGTACTTC. Protein: CASSKLLVQETQYF.

The chain is built from TRBV20-1 and TRBJ1-2; 8 bases fit TRBD1. The CDR3 has 11 amino acids. Trimming took 6 bases from V and 8 from J; bases not matched to a gene: 5. CDR1 and CDR2 (germline): DFQATT, SNEGSKA (reference sequence). The CDR3 loop reads CSADRVEGYTF. The CDR3, as DNA: TGCAGTGCGGACAGGGTAGAGGGCTACACCTTC.

The chain links TRBV28 to TRBJ2-7, with D maybe TRBD1 (5 bases). The germline gives CDR1 MDHEN, CDR2 SYDVKM. This CDR3 is built from 14 residues. V was shortened by 6 bases and J by 2 bases, with 14 bases between the two germline ends. The CDR3, as DNA: TGTGCCAGCAGGCAGGGCATGGGGACCTACGAGCAGTACTTC. Translating it yields CASRQGMGTYEQYF. The whole variable domain, remainder taken from reference TRBV28 and TRBJ2-7, is DVKVTQSSRYLVKRTGEKVFLECVQDMDHENMFWYRQDPGLGLRLIYFSYDVKMKEKGDIPEGYSVSREKKERFSLILESASTNQTSMYLCASRQGMGTYEQYFGPGTRLTVT.

The chain uses TRBV15 and TRBJ2-7; 8 bases align to TRBD1. Trimming removed 8 bases from V and 5 bases from J; junction bases left unmatched: 5. Germline CDR1 and CDR2: LNHNV and YYDKDF (reference sequence). The CDR3 length is 12 residues. The CDR3 protein is CATSGQGDEQYF. The CDR3, as DNA: TGTGCCACCTCCGGACAGGGTGACGAGCAGTACTTC.

The gene calls are TRBV19 and TRBJ1-2, with 12 bases lining up with TRBD1. Germline CDR1 LNHDA, CDR2 SQIVND (reference sequence). The CDR3 is made up of 16 amino acids. The ends lost 6 bases at V and 4 bases at J; junction bases unmatched: 9. CDR3 amino acids: CASSRDRGPGGYGYTF. The CDR3 DNA reads TGTGCCAGTAGCCGGGACAGGGGGCCTGGGGGCTATGGCTACACCTTC. The full variable domain, rest sourced from reference TRBV19 and TRBJ1-2, is DGGITQSPKYLFRKEGQNVTLSCEQNLNHDAMYWYRQDPGQGLRLIYYSQIVNDFQKGDIAEGYSVSREKKESFPLTVTSAQKNPTAFYLCASSRDRGPGGYGYTFGSGTRLTVV.

V is TRBV27 and J is TRBJ2-3, with D perhaps TRBD1 (6 bases). This CDR3 contains 16 residues. Germline CDR1 reads MNHEY; CDR2 reads SMNVEV (reference sequence). V was clipped by 2 bases and J by 0 bases, with 12 bases between them. The CDR3 region is CASSLQGFPSTDTQYF. CDR3 DNA sequence: TGTGCCAGCAGTTTACAGGGGTTCCCTAGCACAGATACGCAGTATTTT.

This chain joins TRBV9 and TRBJ2-1; D uncertain. Trimming took 0 bases from V and 10 from J, leaving 11 bases between them. Germline-derived CDR1 and CDR2 are SGDLS and YYNGEE. The CDR3 is 13 residues long. The DNA for the CDR3 is TGTGCCAGCAGCGTAGCTAGACCTGACGAGCAGTTCTTC. Protein sequence: CASSVARPDEQFF.

This chain connects TRBV3-1 (or the pseudogene TRBV3-2) to TRBJ2-5, with D possibly TRBD1 on 6 matching bases. V lost 3 bases, J lost 5 bases, and 19 bases lay in between. The CDR3 is made up of 16 amino acids. Germline-derived CDR1 and CDR2 are LGHDT and YNNKEL (reference sequence). The CDR3 bases are TGTGCCAGCAGCCATTCGGTAGTGGGGGCCCCGGAGACCCAGTACTTC. As protein: CASSHSVVGAPETQYF.

The chain is built from TRBV19 and TRBJ2-6; D perhaps matches TRBD1 (6 bases). V lost 6 bases and J lost 4, with 13 bases in between. From germline, CDR1 is LNHDA and CDR2 SQIVND (reference sequence). The CDR3 sequence is 15 residues long. The CDR3 spells CASSKTGFGANVLTF. DNA of the CDR3: TGTGCCAGTAGCAAAACAGGGTTCGGGGCCAACGTCCTGACTTTC.

The V call is TRBV3-1 (or the pseudogene TRBV3-2), the J call TRBJ1-1, with D possibly TRBD1 on 6 matching bases. This CDR3 is built from 12 residues. Germline lookup yields CDR1 LGHDT and CDR2 YNNKEL (reference sequence). Trimming took 8 bases from V and 0 from J, leaving 7 bases between them. CDR3 region: CASRDMNTEAFF. The CDR3 nucleotides are TGTGCCAGCCGGGACATGAACACTGAAGCTTTCTTT.

The gene calls are TRBV19 and TRBJ2-7; maybe TRBD2 (5 bases). The V and J ends lost 5 bases and 9 bases respectively, with 14 bases between them. This CDR3 is 12 amino acids long. Looked up from germline, CDR1 is LNHDA and CDR2 is SQIVND (reference sequence). The CDR3 DNA reads TGTGCCAGTAGTGACGGACTCAGTGGGCAGTACTTC. This translates into CASSDGLSGQYF.

The V gene is TRBV18, the J gene TRBJ1-4, with D unclear. The CDR3 has 15 amino acids. Trimming removed 0 bases at V and 7 bases at J, with 12 bases between. CDR1 and CDR2 from the germline V gene are KGHSH and LQKENI. CDR3 loop: CASSPPGWAGEKLFF. The CDR3 DNA reads TGTGCCAGCTCACCACCGGGCTGGGCGGGTGAAAAACTGTTTTTT.

CDR3 sequence reads: CASSHQVVGDQPQHF. The CDR3 DNA is TGTGCCAGTAGTCACCAGGTGGTGGGGGATCAGCCCCAGCATTTT. The chain is built from TRBV19 and TRBJ1-5; D may be TRBD1 (5 bases). V lost 5 bases and J 5 bases, leaving 16 bases between the germline ends. This CDR3 has 15 amino acids. In germline, CDR1 is LNHDA, CDR2 SQIVND (reference sequence).

The DNA of the CDR3 is TGCGCCAGCAGCCCAGACAGGAGCAATCAGCCCCAGCATTTT. Translating it yields CASSPDRSNQPQHF. The chain has TRBV5-1 and TRBJ1-5; possibly TRBD1 for D (6 bases). The CDR3 sequence is 14 residues long. V lost 4 bases and J 1 base, leaving 9 bases between the germline ends. In germline, CDR1 is SGHRS, CDR2 YFSETQ.

This chain links TRBV6-5 with TRBJ2-5; 8 bases are a match to TRBD2. Germline assignment: CDR1 MNHEY and CDR2 SVGAGI. The CDR3 runs 14 residues. With 7 bases clipped from V and 2 bases from J, the junction kept 6 bases outside the gene matches. The CDR3 sequence: CASIVGGGQETQYF. CDR3 in DNA: TGTGCCAGCATTGTGGGCGGGGGGCAAGAGACCCAGTACTTC.

This chain links TRBV4-3 with TRBJ1-2; 7 bases fit TRBD1. CDR3 length: 14 amino acids. V lost 4 bases, J lost 0 bases, and 2 bases stayed unmatched. The germline V gene has CDR1 LGHNA and CDR2 YSLEER. The CDR3 here is CASSPGTANYGYTF. CDR3 DNA: TGCGCCAGCAGCCCCGGGACAGCTAACTATGGCTACACCTTC.

V and J are TRBV25-1 and TRBJ1-6; 7 bases agree with TRBD1. J gave up 12 bases and V 3 bases, and 8 bases lay outside the gene matches. The CDR3 is made up of 14 amino acids. The germline CDR1 and CDR2 sequences are MGHDK and SYGVNS. The CDR3 protein is CASSETGPPVPLHF. The CDR3 region has the DNA TGTGCCAGCAGTGAGACAGGGCCTCCTGTACCCCTCCACTTT. The whole variable domain, filled in from reference TRBV25-1 and TRBJ1-6, reads EADIYQTPRYLVIGTGKKITLECSQTMGHDKMYWYQQDPGMELHLIHYSYGVNSTEKGDLSSESTVSRIRTEHFPLTLESARPSHTSQYLCASSETGPPVPLHFGNGTRLTVT.

The rearrangement uses TRBV7-8 and TRBJ2-7; 8 bases agree with TRBD1. The germline gives CDR1 SGHVS, CDR2 FQNEAQ. V lost 5 bases, J lost 1 base, and 19 bases stayed unmatched. This CDR3 is 19 amino acids long. The CDR3 region is CASSTRPPIRQGPSYEQYF. The CDR3 nucleotides are TGTGCCAGCAGCACCAGGCCCCCTATACGACAGGGGCCTTCCTACGAGCAGTACTTC.

This clone came up once. The J gene is TRBJ2-1, the V gene TRBV7-9; perhaps D is TRBD1 or TRBD2 (5 bases each). The germline V gene encodes CDR1 SEHNR and CDR2 FQNEAQ (reference sequence). V dropped 5 bases and J dropped 8 bases, with 16 bases sitting between them. The length of the CDR3 is 14 residues. CDR3 sequence reads: CASSTGPGVDEQFF. Here the CDR3 DNA reads TGTGCCAGCAGCACGGGACCGGGCGTGGATGAGCAGTTCTTC.

This rearrangement joins TRBV7-2 to TRBJ1-2, with D unresolved. Between the trimmed V and J ends, which lost 2 bases and 7 bases, there was a span of 11 bases. Germline assignment: CDR1 SGHTA and CDR2 FQGNSA. CDR3 length: 13 amino acids. CDR3 protein: CASSLQESRGYTF. The DNA of the CDR3 is TGTGCCAGCAGCTTACAGGAATCCCGTGGCTACACCTTC.

The genes are TRBV7-9 and TRBJ1-6; 8 nucleotides align to TRBD1. Germline V CDR1 and CDR2: SEHNR, FQNEAQ (reference sequence). The CDR3 covers 16 residues. Trimming at V came to 3 bases and at J to 4 bases, leaving 5 bases not matched to a gene. The CDR3 DNA is TGTGCCAGCAGCTTTGCAGGGGGCGCGTATAATTCACCCCTCCACTTT. It encodes CASSFAGGAYNSPLHF. Drawing the rest from reference TRBV7-9 and TRBJ1-6, the complete variable domain is DTGVSQNPRHKITKRGQNVTFRCDPISEHNRLYWYRQTLGQGPEFLTYFQNEAQLEKSRLLSDRFSAERPKGSFSTLEIQRTEQGDSAMYLCASSFAGGAYNSPLHFGNGTRLTVT.